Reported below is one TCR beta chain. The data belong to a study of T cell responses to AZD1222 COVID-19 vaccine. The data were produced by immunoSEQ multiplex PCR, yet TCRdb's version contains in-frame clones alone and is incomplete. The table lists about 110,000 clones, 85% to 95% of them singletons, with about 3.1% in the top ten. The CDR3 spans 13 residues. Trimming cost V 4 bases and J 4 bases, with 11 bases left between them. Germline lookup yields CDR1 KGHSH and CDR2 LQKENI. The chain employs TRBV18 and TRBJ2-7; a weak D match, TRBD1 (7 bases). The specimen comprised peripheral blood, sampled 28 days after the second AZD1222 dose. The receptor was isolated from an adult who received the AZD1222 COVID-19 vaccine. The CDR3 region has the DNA TGTGCCAGCTCACGCGGGACAGAATACGAGCAGTACTTC. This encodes CASSRGTEYEQYF. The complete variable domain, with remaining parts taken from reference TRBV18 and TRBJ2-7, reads NAGVMQNPRHLVRRRGQEARLRCSPMKGHSHVYWYRQLPEEGLKFMVYLQKENIIDESGMPKERFSAEFPKEGPSILRIQQVVRGDSAAYFCASSRGTEYEQYFGPGTRLTVT.